This record concerns one TCR beta chain sequence. The time point denotes: after trial treatment. The sample's treatment: LDRT plus nivolumab, ipilimumab, low-dose cyclophosphamide and aspirin (RACIN trial). Donors were given nivolumab, ipilimumab, aspirin, low-dose cyclophosphamide and low-dose radiotherapy. Priming of first-strand cDNA relied on TRAV- and TRBV-specific primers (covering alpha and beta chains). It was with a constant-region primer and a V-primer adapter that TCRs were amplified over around 18 PCR cycles. mRNA that had been isolated underwent amplification through in vitro transcription. TCRdb redid the calling of the reads with MiXCR, one entry per CDR3 protein. The sample has about 39,000 distinct CDR3 sequences, less than 25% seen once. The data originate from a study of low-dose radiotherapy and immunotherapy resistance in tumors. Study-wide context: The schedule for Cohort 2 used 1 Gy per fraction every two weeks, which added up to 13 Gy over 26 weeks. Patients were on oral aspirin 300 mg taken daily for four cycles from cycle 1 day 1.

CDR1 and CDR2 from the germline V gene are SGDLS and YYNGEE. The V end was cut by 4 bases, the J end by 3 bases, with 10 bases between. This CDR3 is built from 14 residues. The chain employs TRBV9 and TRBJ2-2, with D possibly being TRBD2 (5 bases). Sample: PBMCs, taken after low-dose radiotherapy plus immunotherapy. The sequence was collected from a female donor with ovarian cancer. CDR3 bases: TGTGCCAGCAGCCGGGATCTCTACACCGGGGAGCTGTTTTTT. Protein product: CASSRDLYTGELFF.